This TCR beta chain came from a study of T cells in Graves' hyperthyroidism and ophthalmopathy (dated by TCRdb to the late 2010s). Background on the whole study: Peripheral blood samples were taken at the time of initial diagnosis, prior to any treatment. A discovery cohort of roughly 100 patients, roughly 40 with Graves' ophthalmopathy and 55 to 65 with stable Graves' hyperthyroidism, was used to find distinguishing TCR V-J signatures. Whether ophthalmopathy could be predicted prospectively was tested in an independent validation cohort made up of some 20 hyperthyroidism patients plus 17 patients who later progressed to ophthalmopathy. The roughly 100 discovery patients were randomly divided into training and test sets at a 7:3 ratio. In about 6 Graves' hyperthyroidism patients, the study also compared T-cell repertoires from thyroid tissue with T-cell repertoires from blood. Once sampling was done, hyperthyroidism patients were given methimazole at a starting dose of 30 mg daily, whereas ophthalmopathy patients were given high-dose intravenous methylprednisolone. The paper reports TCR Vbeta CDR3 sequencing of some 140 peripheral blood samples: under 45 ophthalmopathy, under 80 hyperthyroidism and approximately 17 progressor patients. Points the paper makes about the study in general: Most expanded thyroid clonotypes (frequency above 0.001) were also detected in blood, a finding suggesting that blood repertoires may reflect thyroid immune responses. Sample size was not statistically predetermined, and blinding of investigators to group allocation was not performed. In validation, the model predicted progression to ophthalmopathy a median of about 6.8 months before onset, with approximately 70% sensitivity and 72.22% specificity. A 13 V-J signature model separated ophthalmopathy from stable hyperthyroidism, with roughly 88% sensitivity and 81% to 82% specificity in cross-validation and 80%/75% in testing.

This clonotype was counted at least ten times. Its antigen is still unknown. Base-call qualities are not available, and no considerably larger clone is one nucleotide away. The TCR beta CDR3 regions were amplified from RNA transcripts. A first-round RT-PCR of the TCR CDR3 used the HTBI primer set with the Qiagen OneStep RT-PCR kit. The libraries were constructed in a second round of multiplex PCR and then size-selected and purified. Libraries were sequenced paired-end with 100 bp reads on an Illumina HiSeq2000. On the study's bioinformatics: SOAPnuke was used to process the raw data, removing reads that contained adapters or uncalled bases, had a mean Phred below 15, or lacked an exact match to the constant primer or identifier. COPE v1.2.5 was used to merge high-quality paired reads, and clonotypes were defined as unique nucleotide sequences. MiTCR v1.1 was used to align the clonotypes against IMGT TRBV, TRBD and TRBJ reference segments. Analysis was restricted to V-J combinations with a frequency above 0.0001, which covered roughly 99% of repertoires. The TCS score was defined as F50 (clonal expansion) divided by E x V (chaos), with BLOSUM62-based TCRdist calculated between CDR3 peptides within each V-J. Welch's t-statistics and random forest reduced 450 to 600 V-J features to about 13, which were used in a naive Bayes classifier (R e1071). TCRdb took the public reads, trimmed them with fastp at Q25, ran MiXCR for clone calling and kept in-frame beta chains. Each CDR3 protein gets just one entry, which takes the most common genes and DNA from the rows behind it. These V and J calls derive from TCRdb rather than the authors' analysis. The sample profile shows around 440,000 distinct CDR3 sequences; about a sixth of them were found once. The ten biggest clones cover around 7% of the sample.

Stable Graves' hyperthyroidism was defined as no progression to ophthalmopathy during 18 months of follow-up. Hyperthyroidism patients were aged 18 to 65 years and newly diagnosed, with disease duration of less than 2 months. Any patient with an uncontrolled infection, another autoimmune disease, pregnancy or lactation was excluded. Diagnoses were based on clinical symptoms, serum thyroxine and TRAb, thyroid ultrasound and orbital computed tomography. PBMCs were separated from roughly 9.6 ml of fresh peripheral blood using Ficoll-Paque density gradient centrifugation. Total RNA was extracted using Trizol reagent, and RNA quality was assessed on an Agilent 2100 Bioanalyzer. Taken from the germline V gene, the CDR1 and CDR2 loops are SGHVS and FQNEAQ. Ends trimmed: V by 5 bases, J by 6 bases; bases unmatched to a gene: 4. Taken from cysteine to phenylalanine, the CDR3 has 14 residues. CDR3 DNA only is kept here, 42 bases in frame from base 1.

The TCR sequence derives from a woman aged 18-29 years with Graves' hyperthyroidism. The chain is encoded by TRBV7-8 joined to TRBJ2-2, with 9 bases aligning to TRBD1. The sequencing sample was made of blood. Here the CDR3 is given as CASSMWTGAGELFF. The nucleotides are TGTGCCAGCAGCATGTGGACAGGGGCCGGGGAGCTGTTTTTT.